This T cell receptor beta chain was captured in a study of Graves' ophthalmopathy and Graves' hyperthyroidism. Study outcomes and limitations: Ophthalmopathy was separated from stable hyperthyroidism by a 13-signature model with over 85% sensitivity and roughly 84% specificity. The model forecast ophthalmopathy progression, reaching around 66% sensitivity and about 75% specificity.

The sample holds many counts of this clonotype. Its antigen is not known. RNA transcripts were the source from which TCR beta CDR3 regions were amplified. RT-PCR in the first round used HTBI primers; a second-round multiplex PCR followed. TCRdb re-derived calls from the multiplex PCR reads in MiXCR, one entry per CDR3 protein. The repertoire has about 620,000 distinct CDR3 sequences, 22% of them found once; the top ten carry 7.1%. Among the exclusions were patients with other autoimmune diseases, uncontrolled infections, pregnancy or lactation. Someone took the PBMCs out of more than 9 ml of fresh peripheral blood. Germline V gene sequence: CDR1 SGDLS, CDR2 YYNGEE. The CDR3 runs to 16 residues. Losses at the gene ends were 0 bases for V and 2 bases for J; bases not matched to a gene: 6.

The receptor comes from a woman aged 18-29 years with stable Graves' hyperthyroidism. Some clones in this sample may be carry-over from other donors' samples. The specimen was peripheral blood. J is TRBJ2-7 and V is TRBV9; 9 nucleotides align to TRBD2. The CDR3: CASSVAGSGSTYEQYF. The CDR3 region has the DNA TGTGCCAGCAGCGTAGCAGGTAGCGGGAGTACCTACGAGCAGTACTTC.